This entry describes one T cell receptor beta chain. Its cognate antigen is unknown. Germline V gene sequence: CDR1 MDHEN, CDR2 SYDVKM. The CDR3 extends over 15 amino acids. Trimming shortened V by 4 bases and J by 8 bases, and 17 bases separated the two germline ends. This specimen comes from a study of T cell responses to AZD1222 COVID-19 vaccine. Findings of the study overall: Clonal diversity was possibly underestimated, and white British individuals and females predominated among donors. Spike-specific TCR repertoires showed rising breadth and depth after two AZD1222 doses.

Clones were sequenced by immunoSEQ multiplex PCR, and TCRdb holds only the in-frame ones, with some missing. The data hold roughly 150,000 clones, with 94% observed a single time. This sequence originates from an adult who received the AZD1222 COVID-19 vaccine. The source was peripheral blood, collected 28 days after the second AZD1222 dose. J is TRBJ1-4 and V is TRBV28; D perhaps matches TRBD1 (6 bases). The CDR3 reads CASSSAGRGNEKLFF. CDR3 sequence (DNA): TGTGCCAGCAGTTCAGCGGGCAGGGGAAACGAAAAACTGTTTTTT. The whole variable domain, remainder taken from reference TRBV28 and TRBJ1-4, is DVKVTQSSRYLVKRTGEKVFLECVQDMDHENMFWYRQDPGLGLRLIYFSYDVKMKEKGDIPEGYSVSREKKERFSLILESASTNQTSMYLCASSSAGRGNEKLFFGSGTQLSVL.